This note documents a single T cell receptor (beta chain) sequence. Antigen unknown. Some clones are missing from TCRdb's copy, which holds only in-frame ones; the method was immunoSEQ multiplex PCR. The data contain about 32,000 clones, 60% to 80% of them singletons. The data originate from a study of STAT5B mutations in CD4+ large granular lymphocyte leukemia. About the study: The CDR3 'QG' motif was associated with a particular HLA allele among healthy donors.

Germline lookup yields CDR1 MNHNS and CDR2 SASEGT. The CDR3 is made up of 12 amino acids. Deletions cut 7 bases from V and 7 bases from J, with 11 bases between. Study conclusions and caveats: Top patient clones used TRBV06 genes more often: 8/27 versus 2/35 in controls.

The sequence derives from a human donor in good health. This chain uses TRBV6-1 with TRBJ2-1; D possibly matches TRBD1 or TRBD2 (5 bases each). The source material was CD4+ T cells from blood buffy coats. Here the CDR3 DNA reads TGTGCCAGCACCCGGTGGGGGAATGAGCAGTTCTTC. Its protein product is CASTRWGNEQFF.